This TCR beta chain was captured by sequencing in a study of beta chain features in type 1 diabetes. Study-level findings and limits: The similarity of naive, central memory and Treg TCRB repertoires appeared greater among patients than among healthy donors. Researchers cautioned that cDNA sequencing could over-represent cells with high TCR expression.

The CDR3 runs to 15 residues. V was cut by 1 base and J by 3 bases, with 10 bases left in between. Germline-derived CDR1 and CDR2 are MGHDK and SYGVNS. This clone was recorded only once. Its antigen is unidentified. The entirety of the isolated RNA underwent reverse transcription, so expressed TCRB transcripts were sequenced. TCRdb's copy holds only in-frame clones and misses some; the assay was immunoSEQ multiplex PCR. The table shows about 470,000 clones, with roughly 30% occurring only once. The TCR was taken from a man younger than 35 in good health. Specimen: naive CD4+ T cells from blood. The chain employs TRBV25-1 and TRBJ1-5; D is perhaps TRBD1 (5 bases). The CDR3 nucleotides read TGTGCCAGCAGTGAATGGGGCGGACCCAATCAGCCCCAGCATTTT. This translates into CASSEWGGPNQPQHF.